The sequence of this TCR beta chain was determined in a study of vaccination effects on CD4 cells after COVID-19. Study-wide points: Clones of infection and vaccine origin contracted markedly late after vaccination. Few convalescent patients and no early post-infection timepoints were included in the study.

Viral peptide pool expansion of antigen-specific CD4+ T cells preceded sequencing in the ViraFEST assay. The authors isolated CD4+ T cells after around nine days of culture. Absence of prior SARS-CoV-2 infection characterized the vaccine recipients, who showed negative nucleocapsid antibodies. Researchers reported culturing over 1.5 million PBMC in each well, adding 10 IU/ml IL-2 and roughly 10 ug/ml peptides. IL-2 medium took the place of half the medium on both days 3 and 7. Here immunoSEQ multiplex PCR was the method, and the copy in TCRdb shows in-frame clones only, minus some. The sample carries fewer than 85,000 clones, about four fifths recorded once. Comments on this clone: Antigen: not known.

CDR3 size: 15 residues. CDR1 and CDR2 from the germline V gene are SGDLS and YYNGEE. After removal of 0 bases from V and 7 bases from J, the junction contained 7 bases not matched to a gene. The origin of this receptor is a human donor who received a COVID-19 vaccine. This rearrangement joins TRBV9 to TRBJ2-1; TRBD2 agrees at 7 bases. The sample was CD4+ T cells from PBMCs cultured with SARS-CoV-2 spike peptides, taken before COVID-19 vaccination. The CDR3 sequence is CASSVAAGEGNEQFF. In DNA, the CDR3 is TGTGCCAGCAGCGTAGCGGCGGGGGAGGGAAATGAGCAGTTCTTC.